The 32 T cell receptor beta chains presented below share a single source sample, sequenced in a study of CD8+ T cells in alopecia areata. In each case, RNA was isolated and then reverse transcribed into cDNA as the sequencing template. The protocol was immunoSEQ multiplex PCR, while the TCRdb copy is restricted to in-frame clones and leaves out a portion. The table records 90,000 to 150,000 clones, 55% to 65% of them present only once. The sequenced sample was CD4+ T cells sorted from blood. These receptors were obtained from a human donor in good health.

This chain links TRBV9 with TRBJ1-3; D may be TRBD1 (5 bases). The germline V and J ends were trimmed by 1 base and 0 bases, with 11 bases remaining between them. This CDR3 region has 16 residues. Germline CDR1 reads SGDLS; CDR2 reads YYNGEE. CDR3 amino acids: CASSVQGVPSGNTIYF. The CDR3 DNA reads TGTGCCAGCAGCGTACAAGGGGTTCCCTCTGGAAACACCATATATTTT.

The table lists this clone with a few counts. V gene TRBV30 combines with J gene TRBJ2-1, with D possibly being TRBD1 or TRBD2 (6 bases each). The germline CDR1 and CDR2 sequences are GTSNPN and SVGIG (reference sequence). This CDR3 is 11 amino acids long. V was pared by 8 bases and J by 8 bases, with 13 bases between. CDR3 coding DNA: TGTGCCACAGCCGGGGGCCATGAGCAGTTCTTC. This gives the protein CATAGGHEQFF.

This chain uses TRBV7-3 with TRBJ1-5, with 8 bases aligning to TRBD1. Germline V gives CDR1 SGHTA, CDR2 FQGTGA. J gave up 5 bases and V 3 bases, and 0 bases lay outside the gene matches. The CDR3 spans 13 residues. The CDR3 coding sequence is TGTGCCAGCAGCTTGGACAGGGATCAGCCCCAGCATTTT. The encoded protein is CASSLDRDQPQHF.

The J gene is TRBJ2-5, the V gene TRBV6-5, with TRBD1 as a possible D gene (6 bases). This CDR3 comprises 13 residues. In germline, CDR1 is MNHEY, CDR2 SVGAGI. Trimming shortened V by 6 bases and J by 4 bases, and 12 bases separated the two germline ends. CDR3 amino acids: CASSSTGLETQYF. DNA for the CDR3: TGTGCCAGCAGCTCTACAGGGTTAGAGACCCAGTACTTC.

The V and J genes are TRBV29-1 and TRBJ2-1, with 12 bases fitting TRBD2. The J segment lost 8 bases and the V segment lost 6 bases, leaving 14 bases of the junction unmatched. CDR1 is SQVTM and CDR2 is ANQGSEA in the germline V gene. This CDR3 has 16 amino acids. The CDR3 region is CSVPGFSSGGADEQFF. The CDR3 coding sequence is TGCAGCGTCCCGGGGTTTTCTAGCGGGGGGGCTGATGAGCAGTTCTTC.

The rearrangement joins TRBV2 to TRBJ2-5, with 11 bases matching TRBD1. CDR3 length: 15 amino acids. Losses at the gene ends were 1 base for V and 6 bases for J; bases not matched to a gene: 4. The germline CDR1 and CDR2 sequences are SNHLY and FYNNEI. As DNA, the CDR3 is TGTGCCAGCAGTGAAGGGACAGGGGGCAAGAAGACCCAGTACTTC. Amino acid sequence: CASSEGTGGKKTQYF.

The chain has TRBV27 and TRBJ1-2; weak D call: TRBD1 (5 bases). CDR3 length equals 17 residues. Germline V CDR1 and CDR2: MNHEY, SMNVEV (reference sequence). Trimming took off 2 bases at V and 0 bases at J, with 16 bases between the two ends. Here the CDR3 reads CASSLTPRAGANYGYTF. The CDR3 region has the DNA TGTGCCAGCAGTTTAACCCCCAGGGCAGGCGCTAACTATGGCTACACCTTC.

The table lists this clone with a count of one. V and J are TRBV4-1 and TRBJ2-5, with D possibly being TRBD2 (6 bases). Germline CDR1 reads MGHRA; CDR2 reads YSYEKL. V lost 4 bases, J lost 5 bases, and 17 bases lay in between. This CDR3 contains 15 residues. The DNA of the CDR3 is TGCGCCAGCAGCCCATCTAGCGACCCCCGGGAGACCCAGTACTTC. Translating gives CASSPSSDPRETQYF.

This clone showed up just once. The chain combines TRBV29-1 with TRBJ2-7; D gene ambiguous. The germline V and J ends were trimmed by 2 bases and 2 bases, with 7 bases remaining between them. The CDR3 is 12 amino acids. From germline, CDR1 is SQVTM and CDR2 ANQGSEA. The CDR3 DNA sequence: TGCAGCGTTGAAAAGGGCCCCTACGAGCAGTACTTC. Residues: CSVEKGPYEQYF.

V usage is TRBV30 and J usage is TRBJ1-3; D gene uncertain. The CDR3 has 14 amino acids. V was shortened by 6 bases and J by 1 base, with 13 bases between the two germline ends. The germline CDR1 and CDR2 sequences are GTSNPN and SVGIG (reference sequence). This CDR3 is CACLNWLSGNTIYF. The CDR3 DNA follows: TGTGCCTGCCTTAACTGGCTTTCTGGAAACACCATATATTTT.

This clone was counted a few times. This sequence joins TRBV7-8 and TRBJ2-5, with TRBD1 matching over 8 bases. This CDR3 spans 13 amino acids. The germline CDR1 and CDR2 sequences are SGHVS and FQNEAQ. The V gene end was trimmed by 5 bases and the J gene end by 7 bases; junction bases not matched to a gene: 6. CDR3 bases: TGTGCCAGCAGCATGGACAGGGAGGCGACCCAGTACTTC. This translates into CASSMDREATQYF.

The chain is built from TRBV29-1 and TRBJ2-5, with 8 bases that match TRBD2. V lost 4 bases and J lost 5; bases outside the gene matches: 9. Germline V gives CDR1 SQVTM, CDR2 ANQGSEA. This CDR3 spans 14 amino acids. The CDR3 here is CSVGRGGLQETQYF. The CDR3 coding sequence is TGCAGCGTTGGACGGGGGGGACTCCAGGAGACCCAGTACTTC.

J is TRBJ1-1 and V is TRBV30; 8 bases agree with TRBD1. CDR1 and CDR2 from the germline V gene are GTSNPN and SVGIG (reference sequence). CDR3 length: 15 amino acids. Trimming at V came to 0 bases and at J to 0 bases, leaving 3 bases not matched to a gene. The CDR3 spells CAWSVPGGMNTEAFF. The CDR3 DNA is TGTGCCTGGAGTGTACCAGGGGGCATGAACACTGAAGCTTTCTTT.

In its sample, this clone was seen a few times. V usage is TRBV10-3 and J usage is TRBJ1-2; D possibly corresponds to TRBD1 (5 bases). V lost 4 bases and J 2 bases, leaving 11 bases between the germline ends. This CDR3 spans 14 amino acids. The V gene's germline CDR1 is ENHRY and CDR2 SYGVKD. The CDR3 is CAISVTGPNYGYTF. As DNA, the CDR3 is TGTGCCATCAGTGTTACAGGCCCGAACTATGGCTACACCTTC.

This clone was found a few times. The J gene is TRBJ2-5, the V gene TRBV2; 11 bases map to TRBD2. The CDR3 covers 17 residues. Trimming removed 5 bases from V and 1 base from J; junction bases left unmatched: 9. Germline V gene lookup returns CDR1 SNHLY and CDR2 FYNNEI. The CDR3 region has the DNA TGTGCCAGCAGTCGGGCTAGCGGGGGGCTATCCCAAGAGACCCAGTACTTC. The encoded protein is CASSRASGGLSQETQYF.

This chain links TRBV2 with TRBJ1-1, with D unclear. From germline, CDR1 is SNHLY and CDR2 FYNNEI. There are 13 residues in the CDR3. V was clipped by 1 base and J by 4 bases, with 7 bases between them. CDR3 sequence: CASSEGRGTEAFF. Written as DNA, the CDR3 is TGTGCCAGCAGTGAAGGGCGGGGCACTGAAGCTTTCTTT. Based on the CDR3 plus reference TRBV2 and TRBJ1-1, the full variable domain is EPEVTQTPSHQVTQMGQEVILRCVPISNHLYFYWYRQILGQKVEFLVSFYNNEISEKSEIFDDQFSVERPDGSNFTLKIRSTKLEDSAMYFCASSEGRGTEAFFGQGTRLTVV.

The table lists this clone with many counts. The chain joins TRBV19 to TRBJ2-1; D gene unclear. The V gene lost 0 bases and the J gene lost 1 base, with 4 bases spanning the gap. This CDR3 has 14 residues. Germline V lookup: CDR1 LNHDA, CDR2 SQIVND (reference sequence). The CDR3 sequence: CASSIDGSYNEQFF. The DNA of the CDR3 is TGTGCCAGTAGTATAGATGGTTCCTACAATGAGCAGTTCTTC.

The chain employs TRBV2 and TRBJ1-2, with a tentative D call TRBD1 (5 bases). This CDR3 spans 12 amino acids. The V end lost 7 bases, the J end lost 4 bases, and 10 bases lay between the germline ends. Germline CDR1 SNHLY, CDR2 FYNNEI. The DNA of the CDR3 is TGTGCCAGCACCATAGGGGCCTATGGCTACACCTTC. It codes for CASTIGAYGYTF. The variable domain in full, completed from reference TRBV2 and TRBJ1-2, reads EPEVTQTPSHQVTQMGQEVILRCVPISNHLYFYWYRQILGQKVEFLVSFYNNEISEKSEIFDDQFSVERPDGSNFTLKIRSTKLEDSAMYFCASTIGAYGYTFGSGTRLTVV.

This clone has just one count. The V gene is TRBV15, the J gene TRBJ1-1; possibly TRBD1 for D (5 bases). Trimming took 6 bases from V and 0 from J, leaving 14 bases between them. Germline-derived CDR1 and CDR2 are LNHNV and YYDKDF (reference sequence). CDR3 length equals 15 residues. CDR3 bases: TGTGCCACCAGTCGCGACGGGACGTTGAACACTGAAGCTTTCTTT. Translated: CATSRDGTLNTEAFF.

This chain links TRBV29-1 with TRBJ2-3; the D call may be TRBD1 or TRBD2 (5 bases each). Per germline, CDR1 SQVTM and CDR2 ANQGSEA. Between the trimmed V and J ends, which lost 3 bases and 4 bases, there was a span of 17 bases. CDR3 length equals 15 residues. CDR3 coding DNA: TGCAGCGTTGACGACCTGGGACCGGGCCCAGATACGCAGTATTTT. As protein: CSVDDLGPGPDTQYF.

The V call is TRBV2, the J call TRBJ2-5; D is unclear. The CDR3 has 13 amino acids. From germline, CDR1 is SNHLY and CDR2 FYNNEI. V gave up 5 bases and J gave up 7 bases, with 14 bases separating them. The CDR3, as DNA: TGTGCCAGCAGTCGTTCCGCTCTTCTGACCCAGTACTTC. Protein: CASSRSALLTQYF.

The gene calls are TRBV6-5 and TRBJ1-5; 9 bases match TRBD1. This CDR3 has 13 amino acids. CDR1 is MNHEY and CDR2 is SVGAGI in the germline V gene. With 5 bases clipped from V and 4 bases from J, the junction kept 0 bases outside the gene matches. This CDR3 reads CASSDRGNQPQHF. CDR3 nucleotide sequence: TGTGCCAGCAGTGACAGGGGGAATCAGCCCCAGCATTTT.

J is TRBJ1-1 and V is TRBV20-1; D is uncertain. The V gene's germline CDR1 is DFQATT and CDR2 SNEGSKA (reference sequence). Trimming shortened V by 3 bases and J by 10 bases, and 9 bases separated the two germline ends. The CDR3 covers 10 residues. CDR3 sequence reads: CSARESLAFF. In DNA form, the CDR3 reads TGCAGTGCTAGGGAGAGCCTAGCTTTCTTT.

This clone has just a few counts. This chain joins TRBV5-1 and TRBJ1-1; no firm D call. Trimming cost V 0 bases and J 1 base, with 4 bases left between them. In germline, CDR1 is SGHRS, CDR2 YFSETQ. CDR3 length equals 13 residues. The chain's CDR3 is CASSLEGNTEAFF. In DNA, the CDR3 is TGCGCCAGCAGCTTGGAAGGGAACACTGAAGCTTTCTTT.

CDR3 DNA sequence: TGTGCCTCTACAGGGGACAGCTATGGCTACACCTTC. Translation gives CASTGDSYGYTF. The V call is TRBV6-6, the J call TRBJ1-2; 7 bases are shared with TRBD1. From germline, CDR1 is MNHNY and CDR2 SVGAGI (reference sequence). The CDR3 consists of 12 residues. V lost 11 bases, J lost 4 bases, and 7 bases stayed unmatched.

Only a few counts were recorded for this clone. The CDR3 DNA reads TGTGCCAGCAGACGGGACAGAGAGACCCAGTACTTC. Translating gives CASRRDRETQYF. This chain links TRBV25-1 with TRBJ2-5; 7 positions match TRBD1. CDR1 and CDR2 from the germline V gene are MGHDK and SYGVNS. The V segment lost 6 bases and the J segment 4 bases; nucleotides outside the gene matches: 2. The CDR3 covers 12 residues. The full variable domain, completed using reference TRBV25-1 and TRBJ2-5, is EADIYQTPRYLVIGTGKKITLECSQTMGHDKMYWYQQDPGMELHLIHYSYGVNSTEKGDLSSESTVSRIRTEHFPLTLESARPSHTSQYLCASRRDRETQYFGPGTRLLVL.

The V and J genes are TRBV29-1 and TRBJ2-7; D is perhaps TRBD1 (5 bases). The germline CDR1 and CDR2 sequences are SQVTM and ANQGSEA. This CDR3 contains 12 residues. V shed 4 bases and J shed 0 bases, with 7 bases lying between them. The CDR3 here is CSVVDSSYEQYF. The DNA of the CDR3 is TGCAGCGTTGTAGACAGCTCCTACGAGCAGTACTTC.

This clone was seen just once. V is TRBV19 and J is TRBJ1-2, with D tentatively TRBD1 (6 bases). Trimming pared 7 bases from V and 8 bases from J, leaving 20 bases between. There are 14 residues in the CDR3. Germline assignment: CDR1 LNHDA and CDR2 SQIVND (reference sequence). CDR3 DNA: TGTGCCAGTACCTCACCGGGACAAGAAAGAGGCTACACCTTC. Translated: CASTSPGQERGYTF.

V is TRBV29-1 and J is TRBJ2-3; unclear D gene. Trimming took off 1 base at V and 2 bases at J, with 7 bases between the two ends. Germline V CDR1 and CDR2: SQVTM, ANQGSEA. This CDR3 contains 13 residues. The CDR3 protein is CSVEGDSTDTQYF. CDR3 DNA: TGCAGCGTTGAAGGGGATTCCACAGATACGCAGTATTTT.

CDR3 sequence reads: CASSMTGGVVREQYF. The CDR3 DNA sequence: TGTGCCAGCAGTATGACAGGGGGCGTAGTACGCGAGCAGTACTTC. V gene TRBV2 combines with J gene TRBJ2-7; 10 bases align to TRBD1. V dropped 5 bases and J dropped 6; count of bases not matched to a gene: 10. Germline CDR1 and CDR2: SNHLY and FYNNEI. The length of the CDR3 is 15 residues.

This sequence joins TRBV7-9 and TRBJ1-5; 8 nucleotides line up with TRBD1. The germline V gene encodes CDR1 SEHNR and CDR2 FQNEAQ (reference sequence). Germline trimming cut 3 bases from V and 8 bases from J; bases unmatched to any gene: 6. This CDR3 spans 14 amino acids. DNA of the CDR3: TGTGCCAGCAGCTTGACAGGGGTCAAGGAGCCCCAGCATTTT. Its translation is CASSLTGVKEPQHF.

This sequence joins TRBV2 and TRBJ2-1; possibly TRBD1 for D (7 bases). The CDR3 loop spans 9 amino acids. Germline V lookup: CDR1 SNHLY, CDR2 FYNNEI. With 11 bases removed from V and 12 bases from J, the gap between germline ends came to 11 bases. DNA for the CDR3: TGTGCCGGCCAGGGGGGGCAGTTCTTC. Its translation: CAGQGGQFF. The whole variable domain, filled in from reference TRBV2 and TRBJ2-1, reads EPEVTQTPSHQVTQMGQEVILRCVPISNHLYFYWYRQILGQKVEFLVSFYNNEISEKSEIFDDQFSVERPDGSNFTLKIRSTKLEDSAMYFCAGQGGQFFGPGTRLTVL.